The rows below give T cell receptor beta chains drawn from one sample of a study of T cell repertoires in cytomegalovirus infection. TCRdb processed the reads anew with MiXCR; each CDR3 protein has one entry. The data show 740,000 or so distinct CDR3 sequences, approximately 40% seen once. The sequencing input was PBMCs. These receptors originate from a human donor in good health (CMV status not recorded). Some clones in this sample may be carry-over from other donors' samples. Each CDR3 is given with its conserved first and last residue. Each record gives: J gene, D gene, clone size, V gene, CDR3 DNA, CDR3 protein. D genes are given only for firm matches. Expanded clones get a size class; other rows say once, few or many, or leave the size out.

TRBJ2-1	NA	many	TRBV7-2	TGTGCCAGCAGCACCCCGTGGGGGAATGAGCAGTTCTTC	CASSTPWGNEQFF
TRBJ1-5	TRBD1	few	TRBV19	TGTGCCAGTACCCACCGGGACAGGAATAGCAATCAGCCCCAGCATTTT	CASTHRDRNSNQPQHF
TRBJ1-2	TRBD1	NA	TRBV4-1	TGCGCCAGCAGCCAAGTAGGGACAGGGGGCTTCTATGGCTACACCTTC	CASSQVGTGGFYGYTF
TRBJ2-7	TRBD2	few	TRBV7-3	TGTGCCAGCAGCTCTAGCGGGGGGAACAACTACGAGCAGTACTTC	CASSSSGGNNYEQYF
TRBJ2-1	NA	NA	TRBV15	TGTGCCACCAGCAGGACTTGTAACGTCGGCAATGAGCAGTTCTTC	CATSRTCNVGNEQFF
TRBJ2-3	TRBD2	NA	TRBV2	TGTGCCAGCAGTGAAGTAGGGAGGGCCGCAGATACGCAGTATTTT	CASSEVGRAADTQYF
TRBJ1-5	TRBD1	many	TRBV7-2	TGTGCCAGCAGCTTAGCAGGGCAGGGGGCCAATCAGCCCCAGCATTTT	CASSLAGQGANQPQHF
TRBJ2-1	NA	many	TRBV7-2	TGTGCCAGCAGCTTAGTTGGCAGCGACAATGAGCAGTTCTTC	CASSLVGSDNEQFF
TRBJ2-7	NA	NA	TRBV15	TGTGCCACCAGCAGAGATCTTGCAGGCAGCGAGCAGTACTTC	CATSRDLAGSEQYF
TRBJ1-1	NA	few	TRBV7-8	TGTGCCAGCAGCCCGCAGTCGAACACTGAAGCTTTCTTT	CASSPQSNTEAFF
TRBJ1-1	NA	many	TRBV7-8	TGTGCCAGCAGCCGCGAATTGGGGGGATTCACTGAAGCTTTCTTT	CASSRELGGFTEAFF
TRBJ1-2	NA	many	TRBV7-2	TGTGCCAGCAGCTTAAGTCAGGGGCTCCTGGGGGGCTACACCTTC	CASSLSQGLLGGYTF
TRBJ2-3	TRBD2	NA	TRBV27	TGTGCCAGCAGTTTGGCTAGCGGGAACACAGATACGCAGTATTTT	CASSLASGNTDTQYF
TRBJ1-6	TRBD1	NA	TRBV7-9	TGTGCCAGCAGCTTGCAGGGGGAGAATTCACCCCTCCACTTT	CASSLQGENSPLHF
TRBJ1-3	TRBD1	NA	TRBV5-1	TGCGCCAGCAGCTTGCCACAGGGGGCTGGAAACACCATATATTTT	CASSLPQGAGNTIYF
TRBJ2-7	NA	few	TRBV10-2	TGCGCCAGCACCGACAGGATGCCCTACGAGCAGTACTTC	CASTDRMPYEQYF
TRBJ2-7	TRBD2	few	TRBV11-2	TGTGCCAGCAGCTTCGATTTAGCGGGAGGAGAGCAGTACTTC	CASSFDLAGGEQYF
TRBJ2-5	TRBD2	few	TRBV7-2	TGTGCCAGCAGCTTGAGGGCCATAGCGGGGGGGGAAGAGACCCAGTACTTC	CASSLRAIAGGEETQYF
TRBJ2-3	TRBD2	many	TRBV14	TGTGCCAGCAGCCAAGCCGGACCTAGCGGGGGGGCGAGAACAGATACGCAGTATTTT	CASSQAGPSGGARTDTQYF
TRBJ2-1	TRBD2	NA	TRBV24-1	TGTGCCACCAGTCCGCCGGGACTAGATTTGAGCAATGAGCAGTTCTTC	CATSPPGLDLSNEQFF
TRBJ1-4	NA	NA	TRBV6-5	TGTGCCAGCAGTTACGCGGGGCAACTTAATGAAAAACTGTTTTTT	CASSYAGQLNEKLFF
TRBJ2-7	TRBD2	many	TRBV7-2	TGTGCCAGCAGCTTAGCGCTAGCGGGGGACTACGAGCAGTACTTC	CASSLALAGDYEQYF
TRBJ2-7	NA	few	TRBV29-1	TGCAGCGTAATCGGGACATTCGAACTCACCCAGCAGTACTTC	CSVIGTFELTQQYF
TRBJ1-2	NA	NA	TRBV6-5	TGTGCCAGCAGTTACTCGATGGGGACGGACTATGGCTACACCTTC	CASSYSMGTDYGYTF
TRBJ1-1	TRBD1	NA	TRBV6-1	TGTGCCAGCCATCCCGTCTGGGGACAGCAGAACACTGAAGCTTTCTTT	CASHPVWGQQNTEAFF
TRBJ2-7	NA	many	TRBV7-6	TGTGCCAGCAGCCCACTGGTGGGAGAATACGAGCAGTACTTC	CASSPLVGEYEQYF
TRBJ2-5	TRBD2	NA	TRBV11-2	TGTGCCAGCAGCTTAACTGGGACTAGCGGGGGCCTCCTCCAAGAGACCCAGTACTTC	CASSLTGTSGGLLQETQYF
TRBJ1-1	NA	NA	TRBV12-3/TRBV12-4	TGTGTCAGCATGATGTTGGGGCGCGTCACTGAAGCGTTCTTT	CVSMMLGRVTEAFF
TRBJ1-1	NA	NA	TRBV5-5	TGTGCCAGCAGCTTTGGTCTAGTGAGTGAAGCTTTCTTT	CASSFGLVSEAFF
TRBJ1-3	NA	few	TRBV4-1	TGCGCCAGCACCCTAGGCGGGGCAGCTGGAAACACCATATATTTT	CASTLGGAAGNTIYF
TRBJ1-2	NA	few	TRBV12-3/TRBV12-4	TGTGCCAGCAGTTTATCAGAGCTTTCGTATGGCTACACCTTC	CASSLSELSYGYTF
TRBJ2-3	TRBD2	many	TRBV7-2	TGTGCCAGCAGCCCGTCTGGCGGGAGGAAGGATACGCAGTATTTT	CASSPSGGRKDTQYF
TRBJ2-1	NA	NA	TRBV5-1	TGCGCCAGCAGCTCCCCGGGGGCAGGGAACAATGAGCAGTTCTTC	CASSSPGAGNNEQFF
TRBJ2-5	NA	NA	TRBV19	TGTGCCACTGGGACCGGGCAGACCCAGTACTTC	CATGTGQTQYF
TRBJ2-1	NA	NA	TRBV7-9	TGTGCCAGCAGCTTAGGGGACCTAAATAGAAATGAGCAGTTCTTC	CASSLGDLNRNEQFF
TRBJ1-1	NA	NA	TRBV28	TGTGCCAGCAGCCCCAGGGGAGGTTGGGCTGTTCTACGAGCTTTCTTT	CASSPRGGWAVLRAFF
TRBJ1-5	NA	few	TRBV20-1	TGCAGTGCTAGAGATAGCAATCAGCCCCAGCATTTT	CSARDSNQPQHF
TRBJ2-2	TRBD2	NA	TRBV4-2	TGTGCCAGCAGCCAGTCCATAGCGGGAGGCCCGAACACCGGGGAGCTGTTTTTT	CASSQSIAGGPNTGELFF
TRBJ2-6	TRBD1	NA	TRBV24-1	TGTGCCACCAGTGACCCGACAGGGGCTGGGGCCAACGTCCTGACTTTC	CATSDPTGAGANVLTF
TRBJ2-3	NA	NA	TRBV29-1	TGCAGCGTTGGGCGGCTAGCGTGGGACACAGATACGCAGTATTTT	CSVGRLAWDTDTQYF
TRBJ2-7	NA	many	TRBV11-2	TGTGCCAGCAGCTTAGTCCCCCACTCCTTAGGCGAGCAGTACTTC	CASSLVPHSLGEQYF
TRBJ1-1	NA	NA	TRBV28	TGTGCCACGTGGGACACTGAAGCTTTCTTT	CATWDTEAFF
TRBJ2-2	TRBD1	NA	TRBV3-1	TGTGCCAGCAGCCAAGAGAGACAGGGCGGAACCGGGGAGCTGTTTTTT	CASSQERQGGTGELFF
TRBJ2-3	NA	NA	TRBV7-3	TGTGCCAGCAGCTTAAGAGGCGGATCCGATACGCAGTATTTT	CASSLRGGSDTQYF
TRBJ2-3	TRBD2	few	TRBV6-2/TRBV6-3	TGTGCCAGCAGTTACTTGGCGGGAGGGCCAACAGATACGCAGTATTTT	CASSYLAGGPTDTQYF
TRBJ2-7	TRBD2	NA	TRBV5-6	TGTGCCAGCAGCCCCGATGGTAGCGGGACCCCCTACGAGCAGTACTTC	CASSPDGSGTPYEQYF
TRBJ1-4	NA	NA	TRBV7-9	TGTGCCAGCAGCTTAAGTCCGGGTAATGAAAAACTGTTTTTT	CASSLSPGNEKLFF
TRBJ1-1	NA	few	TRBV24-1	TGTGCCACCAGTGATGCCCGAAATGGGGACACTGAAGCTTTCTTT	CATSDARNGDTEAFF
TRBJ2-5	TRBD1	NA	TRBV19	TGTGCCACCCGGACAGGGAAAGAGACCCAGTACTTC	CATRTGKETQYF
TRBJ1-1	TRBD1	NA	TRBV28	TGTGCCAGCGGCCCGGACAGGGGGGGCACTGAAGCTTTCTTT	CASGPDRGGTEAFF
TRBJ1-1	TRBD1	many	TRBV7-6	TGTGCCAGCAGCTTAAGCGGGACAGCTGAAGCTTTCTTT	CASSLSGTAEAFF
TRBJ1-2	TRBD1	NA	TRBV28	TGTGCCAGCAGAAAAGCAGGGGGCGTGCGCCGCTATGGCTACACCTTC	CASRKAGGVRRYGYTF
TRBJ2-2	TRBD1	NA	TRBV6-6	TGTGCCAGCAGTGTCGGGCAGGGGGCAACCGGGGAGCTGTTTTTT	CASSVGQGATGELFF
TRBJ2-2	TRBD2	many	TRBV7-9	TGTGCCAGCAGCCCTCCCCGCGGGGGTTCCGGGGAGCTGTTTTTT	CASSPPRGGSGELFF
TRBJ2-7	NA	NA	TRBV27	TGTGCCAGCAGTTATTATCTCGGCGGCTCCTACGAGCAGTACTTC	CASSYYLGGSYEQYF
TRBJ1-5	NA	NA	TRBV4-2	TGTGCCAGCAGCCAAGATGGGTCCGGGTTGGGTGGCAATCAGCCCCAGCATTTT	CASSQDGSGLGGNQPQHF
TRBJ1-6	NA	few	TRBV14	TGTGCCAGCAGCCCGCAAGTCGGGACCTCGAATAATTCACCCCTCCACTTT	CASSPQVGTSNNSPLHF
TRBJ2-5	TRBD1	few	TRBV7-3	TGTGCCAGCAGCTCCATTGGGACAGGGGCCTTCCAAGAGACCCAGTACTTC	CASSSIGTGAFQETQYF
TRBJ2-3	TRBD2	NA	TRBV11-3	TGTGCCAGCAGCTTCGGGGACCCAATAGCGGGAGAGCTAGATACGCAGTATTTT	CASSFGDPIAGELDTQYF
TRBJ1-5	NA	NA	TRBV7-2	TGTGCCAGCAGCTTACGAGGGCCACTCAATAGCGATCAGCCCCAGCATTTT	CASSLRGPLNSDQPQHF